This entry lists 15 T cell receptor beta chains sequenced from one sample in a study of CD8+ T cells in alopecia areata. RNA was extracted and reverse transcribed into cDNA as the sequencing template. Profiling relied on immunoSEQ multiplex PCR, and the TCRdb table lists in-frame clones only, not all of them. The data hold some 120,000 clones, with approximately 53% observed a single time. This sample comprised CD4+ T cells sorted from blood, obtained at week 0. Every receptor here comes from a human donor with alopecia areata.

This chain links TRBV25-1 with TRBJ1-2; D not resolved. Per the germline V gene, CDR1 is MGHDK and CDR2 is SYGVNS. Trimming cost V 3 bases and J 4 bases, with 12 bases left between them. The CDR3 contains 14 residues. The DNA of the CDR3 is TGTGCCAGCAGTGAGCCACGATCGGGCTATGGCTACACCTTC. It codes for CASSEPRSGYGYTF.

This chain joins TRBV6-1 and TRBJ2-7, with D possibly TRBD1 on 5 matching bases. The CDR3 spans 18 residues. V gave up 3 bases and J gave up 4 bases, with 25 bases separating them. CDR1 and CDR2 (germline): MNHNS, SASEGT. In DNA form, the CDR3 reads TGTGCCAGCAGTGACAGAACGAGCAGGGCTCCCCCCCAGTACGAGCAGTACTTC. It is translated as CASSDRTSRAPPQYEQYF.

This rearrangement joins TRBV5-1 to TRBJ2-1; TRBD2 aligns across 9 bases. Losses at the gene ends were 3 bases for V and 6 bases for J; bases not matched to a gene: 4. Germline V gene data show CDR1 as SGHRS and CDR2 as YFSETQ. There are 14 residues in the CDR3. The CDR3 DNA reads TGCGCCAGCAGCTCTAGCGGGATCTTCAATGAGCAGTTCTTC. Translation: CASSSSGIFNEQFF.

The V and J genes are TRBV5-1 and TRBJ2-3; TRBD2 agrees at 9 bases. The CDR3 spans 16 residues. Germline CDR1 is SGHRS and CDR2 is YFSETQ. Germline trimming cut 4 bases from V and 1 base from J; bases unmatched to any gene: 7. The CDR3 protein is CASSPGTSYRTDTQYF. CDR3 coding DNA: TGCGCCAGCAGCCCGGGGACTAGCTACCGCACAGATACGCAGTATTTT. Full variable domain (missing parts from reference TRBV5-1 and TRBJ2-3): KAGVTQTPRYLIKTRGQQVTLSCSPISGHRSVSWYQQTPGQGLQFLFEYFSETQRNKGNFPGRFSGRQFSNSRSEMNVSTLELGDSALYLCASSPGTSYRTDTQYFGPGTRLTVL.

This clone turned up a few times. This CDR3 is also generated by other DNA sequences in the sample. CDR3 bases: TGTGCCAGCAGTCCGCCGGGCGGCCAAGAGACCCAGTACTTC. Protein product: CASSPPGGQETQYF. The chain employs TRBV7-2 and TRBJ2-5, with D uncertain. This CDR3 is built from 14 residues. The V gene's germline CDR1 is SGHTA and CDR2 FQGNSA. V was pared by 6 bases and J by 1 base, with 12 bases between.

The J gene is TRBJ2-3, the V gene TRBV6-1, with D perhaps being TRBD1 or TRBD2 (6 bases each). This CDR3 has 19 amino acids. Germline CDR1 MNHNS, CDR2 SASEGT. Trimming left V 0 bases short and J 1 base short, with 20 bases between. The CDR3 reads CASSEAFLVGGPRTDTQYF. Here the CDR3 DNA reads TGTGCCAGCAGTGAAGCTTTTCTTGTAGGGGGGCCCCGCACAGATACGCAGTATTTT.

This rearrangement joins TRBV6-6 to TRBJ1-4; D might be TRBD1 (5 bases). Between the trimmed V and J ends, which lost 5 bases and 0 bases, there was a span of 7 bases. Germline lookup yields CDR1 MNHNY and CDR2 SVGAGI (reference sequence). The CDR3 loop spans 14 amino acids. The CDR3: CASSPRATNEKLFF. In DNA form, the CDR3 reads TGTGCCAGCAGTCCCAGGGCAACTAATGAAAAACTGTTTTTT.

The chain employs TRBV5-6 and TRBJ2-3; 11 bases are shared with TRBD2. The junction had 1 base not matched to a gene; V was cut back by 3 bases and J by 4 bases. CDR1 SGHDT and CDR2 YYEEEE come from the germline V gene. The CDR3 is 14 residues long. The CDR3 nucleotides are TGTGCCAGCAGCTCGACTAGCGGGGCAGATACGCAGTATTTT. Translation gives CASSSTSGADTQYF.

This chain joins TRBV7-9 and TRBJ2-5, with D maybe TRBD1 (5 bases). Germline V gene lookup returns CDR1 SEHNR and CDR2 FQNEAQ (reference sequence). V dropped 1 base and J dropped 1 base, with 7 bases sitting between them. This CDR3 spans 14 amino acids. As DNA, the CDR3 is TGTGCCAGCAGCTTAGTTGGGGCCCAAGAGACCCAGTACTTC. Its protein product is CASSLVGAQETQYF.

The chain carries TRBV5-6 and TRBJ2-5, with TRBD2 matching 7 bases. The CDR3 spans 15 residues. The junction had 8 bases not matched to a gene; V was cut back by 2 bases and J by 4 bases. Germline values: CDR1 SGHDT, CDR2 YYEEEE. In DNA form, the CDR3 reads TGTGCCAGCAGCTTTCTGGCGGGAGTAGGAGAGACCCAGTACTTC. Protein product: CASSFLAGVGETQYF.

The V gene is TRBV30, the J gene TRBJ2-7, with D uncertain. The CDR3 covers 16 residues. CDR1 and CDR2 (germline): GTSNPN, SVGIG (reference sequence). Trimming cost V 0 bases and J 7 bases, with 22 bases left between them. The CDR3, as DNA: TGTGCCTGGAGTGTATTTGGCAGGAGCCTCCGGCGTGAGCAGTACTTC. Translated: CAWSVFGRSLRREQYF.

The CDR3 DNA is TGTGCCATCAGTGAGGGGACAGGGGTTGGAAACACCATATATTTT. Translation: CAISEGTGVGNTIYF. This chain links TRBV10-3 with TRBJ1-3; 10 nucleotides align to TRBD1. The ends lost 2 bases at V and 3 bases at J; junction bases unmatched: 1. The CDR3 length is 15 residues. CDR1 is ENHRY, CDR2 SYGVKD, per germline.

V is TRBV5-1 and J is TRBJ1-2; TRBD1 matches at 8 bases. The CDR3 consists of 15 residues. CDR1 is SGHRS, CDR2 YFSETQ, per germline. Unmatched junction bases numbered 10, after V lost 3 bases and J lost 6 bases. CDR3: CASSWQPGQVNGYTF. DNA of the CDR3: TGCGCCAGCAGCTGGCAACCGGGACAGGTTAATGGCTACACCTTC.

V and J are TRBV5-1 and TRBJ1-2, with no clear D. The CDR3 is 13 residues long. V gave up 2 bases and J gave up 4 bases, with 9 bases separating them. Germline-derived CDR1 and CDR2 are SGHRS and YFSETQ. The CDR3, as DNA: TGCGCCAGCAGCTTAAGGGCCAGCTATGGCTACACCTTC. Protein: CASSLRASYGYTF.

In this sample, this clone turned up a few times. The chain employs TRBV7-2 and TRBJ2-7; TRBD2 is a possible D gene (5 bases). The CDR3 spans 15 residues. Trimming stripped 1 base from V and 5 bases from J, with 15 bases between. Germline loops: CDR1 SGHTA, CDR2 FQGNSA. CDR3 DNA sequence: TGTGCCAGCAGCTTAGAGTCGGGAAGGTCCCACGAGCAGTACTTC. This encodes CASSLESGRSHEQYF.